This T cell receptor beta chain emerged from a study of prognosis after radiotherapy for stage I lung cancer. Study details: Some 15 patients presented with newly diagnosed primary stage I lung tumors, and 4 or 5 carried oligometastatic NSCLC following surgical resection of the primary tumor.

Whole-study findings and limits: For the expanded TCR clones, whether they were tumor-specific was not determined.

Amplicons of TCR beta CDR3 were generated from genomic DNA by two-round multiplex PCR. Round one of PCR was performed, and it used primers specific to each TRBV and TRBJ gene. TCRdb independently ran MiXCR on the multiplex PCR reads; one entry per CDR3 protein. The sample includes 30,000 to 40,000 distinct CDR3 sequences, approximately 36% seen only once; the top ten take about 15%. Germline V CDR1 and CDR2: SGHDT, YYEEEE. The V end was cut by 2 bases, the J end by 4 bases, with 12 bases between. This CDR3 contains 14 residues. About this clonotype itself: Its specificity is unknown.

Peripheral blood, in approximately 5.8-milliliter volumes, was drawn at each of two time points. The chain uses TRBV5-6 and TRBJ2-5; possible D gene TRBD1, 5 bases. The starting material was PBMCs, obtained before or after stereotactic body radiation therapy (not recorded which). The TCR comes from a donor over 45 with non-small cell lung cancer. DNA of the CDR3: TGTGCCAGCAGCTTAGGGGTGGTAGGAGAGACCCAGTACTTC. Translating it yields CASSLGVVGETQYF.